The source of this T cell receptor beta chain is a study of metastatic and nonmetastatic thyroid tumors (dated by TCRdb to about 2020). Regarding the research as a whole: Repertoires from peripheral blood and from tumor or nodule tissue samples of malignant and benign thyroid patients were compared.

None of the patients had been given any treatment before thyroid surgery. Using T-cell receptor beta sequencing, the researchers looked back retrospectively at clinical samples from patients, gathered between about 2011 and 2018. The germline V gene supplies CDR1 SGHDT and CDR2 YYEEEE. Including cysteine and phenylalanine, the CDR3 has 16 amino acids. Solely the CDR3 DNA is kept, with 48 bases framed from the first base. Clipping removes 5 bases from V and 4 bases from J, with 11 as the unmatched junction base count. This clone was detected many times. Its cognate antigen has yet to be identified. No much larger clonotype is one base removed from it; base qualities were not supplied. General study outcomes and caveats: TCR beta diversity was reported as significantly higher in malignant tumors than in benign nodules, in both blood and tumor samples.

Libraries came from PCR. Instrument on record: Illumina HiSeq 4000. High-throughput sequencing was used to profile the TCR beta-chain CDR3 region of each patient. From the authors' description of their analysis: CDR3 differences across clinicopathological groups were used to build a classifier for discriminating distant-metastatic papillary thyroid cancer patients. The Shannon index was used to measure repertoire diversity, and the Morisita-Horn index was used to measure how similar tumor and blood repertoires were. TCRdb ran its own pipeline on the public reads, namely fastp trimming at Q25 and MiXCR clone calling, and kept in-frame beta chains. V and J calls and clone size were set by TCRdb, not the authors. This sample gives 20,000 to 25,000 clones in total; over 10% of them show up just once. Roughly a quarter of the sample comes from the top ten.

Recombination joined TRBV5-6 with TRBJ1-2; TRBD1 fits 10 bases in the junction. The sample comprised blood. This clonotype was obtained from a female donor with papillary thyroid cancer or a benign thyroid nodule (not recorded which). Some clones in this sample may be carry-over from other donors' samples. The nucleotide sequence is TGTGCCAGCAGACCAGACAGGGGGCGGTATAGCTATGGCTACACCTTC. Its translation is CASRPDRGRYSYGYTF.